Listed below are T cell receptor beta chains from one sample, sequenced in a study of vaccination and CD4 T cells after COVID-19. TCRdb ran MiXCR on the PCR reads and lists one entry per CDR3 protein. Of roughly 10,000 distinct CDR3 sequences listed, about 40% are singletons. No cognate antigen is known for these TCRs. Specimen: CD4+ T cells from blood, cultured in vitro. These receptors were collected from a human donor in good health. The CDR3 runs from the conserved cysteine through the conserved F or W. Each record gives: V gene, J gene, D gene, clone size, CDR3 DNA, CDR3 protein. The D gene is left open where the match is weak. Clone size is given for some rows only: seen once, a few or many times, or a class if the clone is expanded.

>TRBV19|TRBJ1-2|NA|few
TGTGCCAGTAGTATGACATCATACTATGGCTACACCTTC
CASSMTSYYGYTF
>TRBV19|TRBJ2-3|TRBD1|NA
TGTGCCAGTACCCCACGGGGACAGGGAGGCACAGATACGCAGTATTTT
CASTPRGQGGTDTQYF
>TRBV7-2|TRBJ2-1|NA|NA
TGTGCCAGCTTCCTACTAGGGAAGCGCACCTACAATGAGCAGTTCTTC
CASFLLGKRTYNEQFF
>TRBV20-1|TRBJ1-6|NA|NA
TGCAGTGCTAGCCCTATATTCGGACCGGGCAATTCACCCCTCCACTTT
CSASPIFGPGNSPLHF
>TRBV7-3|TRBJ2-1|TRBD1|NA
TGTGCCAGTACCCTGGACAGGGCTGGCGATGAGCAGTTCTTC
CASTLDRAGDEQFF
>TRBV20-1|TRBJ1-2|NA|NA
TGCAGTGCTAGGGGGTCAATGGACGACACCTTC
CSARGSMDDTF
>TRBV20-1|TRBJ2-2|NA|NA
TGCAGTGCTAGAGACCTGGACAAGGGGGACACCGGGGAGCTGTTTTTT
CSARDLDKGDTGELFF
>TRBV6-1|TRBJ1-5|NA|few
TGTGCCAGCTCCCCGGTGGACGGTCAGCCCCAGCATTTT
CASSPVDGQPQHF
>TRBV20-1|TRBJ1-1|NA|few
TGCAGTGCGCCGTGGGGGGCTGAAGCTTTCTTT
CSAPWGAEAFF
>TRBV5-4|TRBJ2-7|NA|few
TGTGCCAGCAGCTTAAGGGACACGGGCTACGAGCAGTACTTC
CASSLRDTGYEQYF
>TRBV28|TRBJ1-2|NA|few
TGTGCCAGCAGTCCACCGGGGACATCCCGGCGGGGCTACACCTTC
CASSPPGTSRRGYTF
>TRBV4-2|TRBJ2-7|TRBD2|NA
TGTGCCAGCAGCCTCCAGACTAGCGGAGACTACGAGCAGTACTTC
CASSLQTSGDYEQYF
>TRBV6-5|TRBJ2-7|NA|NA
TGTGCCAGCAGTTCTCGGAGCTCCTACGAGCAGTACTTC
CASSSRSSYEQYF
>TRBV19|TRBJ2-5|NA|NA
TGTGCCAGTCGTCAAGCCGGGGAGACCCAGTACTTC
CASRQAGETQYF
>TRBV12-3/TRBV12-4|TRBJ2-5|NA|NA
TGTGCCAGCAGTTTATTGGTCGGGGGGACCCAGTACTTC
CASSLLVGGTQYF
>TRBV7-2|TRBJ1-1|NA|few
TGTGCCAGCAGCTTACTTCTCCCGAACACTGAAGCTTTCTTT
CASSLLLPNTEAFF
>TRBV10-3|TRBJ2-3|TRBD2|NA
TGTGCCATCATCAAGACTAGCGGATTTAGCACAGATACGCAGTATTTT
CAIIKTSGFSTDTQYF
>TRBV6-1|TRBJ2-3|TRBD2|NA
TGTGCCAACAAAGGGACTAGCGCTAGCACAGATACGCAGTATTTT
CANKGTSASTDTQYF